What follows are 26 T cell receptor beta chains derived from one specimen sequenced in a study of T cell clonotyping in hematopoietic cell transplantation. Time point: recipient sample about 28 days before transplant, after cytoreduction. Using immunoSEQ multiplex PCR, the repertoire was profiled, and TCRdb retains in-frame clones only, with some absent. The table includes about 28,000 clones, approximately 77% detected once. The sequencing here drew on peripheral blood mononuclear cells, taken before stem cell transplant. The receptors here all came from a middle-aged man with acute myeloid leukemia. Some clones in this sample may be carry-over from other donors' samples.

The V call is TRBV19, the J call TRBJ1-5, with D perhaps matching TRBD1 (5 bases). Germline CDR1 LNHDA, CDR2 SQIVND (reference sequence). The V gene lost 5 bases and the J gene lost 2 bases, with 13 bases spanning the gap. The CDR3 is made up of 15 amino acids. CDR3 nucleotides: TGTGCCAGTAGTCGCCAGGGTGAGGGCAATCAGCCCCAGCATTTT. This gives the protein CASSRQGEGNQPQHF.

This sequence joins TRBV28 and TRBJ1-1; 8 bases match TRBD1. V shed 6 bases and J 9 bases; nucleotides not matched to a gene: 12. The germline CDR1 and CDR2 sequences are MDHEN and SYDVKM. The CDR3 covers 14 residues. CDR3 sequence (DNA): TGTGCCAGCAGCACAGCCCGGACAGGGAGGAAAGCTTTCTTT. This encodes CASSTARTGRKAFF.

The gene calls are TRBV13 and TRBJ2-6, with D hard to call. The CDR3 extends over 13 amino acids. Per the germline V gene, CDR1 is PRHDT and CDR2 is FYEKMQ (reference sequence). Between the trimmed V and J ends, which lost 0 bases and 6 bases, there was a span of 3 bases. CDR3 region: CASSLGQANVLTF. As DNA, the CDR3 is TGTGCCAGCAGCTTAGGGCAGGCCAACGTCCTGACTTTC. Looking up the rest from reference TRBV13 and TRBJ2-6 gives the full variable domain: AAGVIQSPRHLIKEKRETATLKCYPIPRHDTVYWYQQGPGQDPQFLISFYEKMQSDKGSIPDRFSAQQFSDYHSELNMSSLELGDSALYFCASSLGQANVLTFGAGSRLTVL.

As for this clone: Distinct nucleotide sequences in the sample also encode this CDR3. This chain connects TRBV7-2 to TRBJ2-1; possibly TRBD2 for D (6 bases). The CDR3 runs 14 residues. In germline, CDR1 is SGHTA, CDR2 FQGNSA. Trimming stripped 5 bases from V and 0 bases from J, with 8 bases between. The CDR3 nucleotides read TGTGCCAGCAGCCTGGGGGGCTCCTACAATGAGCAGTTCTTC. Translating gives CASSLGGSYNEQFF.

The gene calls are TRBV9 and TRBJ2-1; 11 nucleotides line up with TRBD2. Germline V gives CDR1 SGDLS, CDR2 YYNGEE. The CDR3 is 16 amino acids. Trimming at V came to 0 bases and at J to 5 bases, leaving 4 bases not matched to a gene. CDR3 nucleotide sequence: TGTGCCAGCAGCGTAGTGGGGACTAGCGGAAACAATGAGCAGTTCTTC. It yields the protein CASSVVGTSGNNEQFF.

This clone showed up just once. The chain uses TRBV11-2 and TRBJ2-1, with a tentative D call TRBD1 (6 bases). The length of the CDR3 is 19 residues. Germline V gives CDR1 SGHAT, CDR2 FQNNGV. V was shortened by 5 bases and J by 7 bases, with 30 bases between the two germline ends. CDR3 amino acids: CASSPQGRGSLGLRNEQFF. The CDR3 DNA reads TGTGCCAGCAGCCCACAGGGTCGGGGTAGTTTAGGCCTTCGTAATGAGCAGTTCTTC.

This clone appeared a few times. This rearrangement joins TRBV7-9 to TRBJ1-2; 10 bases align to TRBD1. The CDR3 is 15 residues long. The germline V gene encodes CDR1 SEHNR and CDR2 FQNEAQ (reference sequence). The V and J ends lost 5 bases and 8 bases, in that order; junction bases with no gene match: 11. CDR3 amino acids: CASSLSGTGEGGYTF. The CDR3 DNA reads as TGTGCCAGCAGCCTCTCCGGGACAGGGGAAGGCGGCTACACCTTC.

The sample holds a few counts of this clone. This chain uses TRBV7-2 with TRBJ2-6, with D unresolved. V lost 4 bases to trimming and J lost 0 bases, with 13 bases between them. The CDR3 is 17 amino acids. Germline CDR1 is SGHTA and CDR2 is FQGNSA. The DNA for the CDR3 is TGTGCCAGCAGCTACTTAGCCCCGGGCTCTGGGGCCAACGTCCTGACTTTC. Translating it yields CASSYLAPGSGANVLTF.

The chain couples TRBV5-6 to TRBJ1-1; the D gene is possibly TRBD1 (6 bases). V shed 0 bases and J shed 4 bases, with 10 bases lying between them. The CDR3 has 14 amino acids. Germline values: CDR1 SGHDT, CDR2 YYEEEE. The CDR3 DNA is TGTGCCAGCAGCTTGGGCGGGGGCGGCACTGAAGCTTTCTTT. Amino acids: CASSLGGGGTEAFF. The full variable domain, rest sourced from reference TRBV5-6 and TRBJ1-1, is DAGVTQSPTHLIKTRGQQVTLRCSPKSGHDTVSWYQQALGQGPQFIFQYYEEEERQRGNFPDRFSGHQFPNYSSELNVNALLLGDSALYLCASSLGGGGTEAFFGQGTRLTVV.

V and J are TRBV7-9 and TRBJ2-1; TRBD2 matches 9 bases. Germline V CDR1 and CDR2: SEHNR, FQNEAQ (reference sequence). Unmatched junction bases numbered 12, after V lost 1 base and J lost 5 bases. The CDR3 contains 18 residues. DNA of the CDR3: TGTGCCAGCAGCTTAGATCTCCTACTAGCGGGTTTACACAATGAGCAGTTCTTC. It codes for CASSLDLLLAGLHNEQFF.

The chain uses TRBV5-1 and TRBJ1-2; D is unresolved. The V gene lost 0 bases and the J gene lost 7 bases, with 10 bases spanning the gap. Germline CDR1 is SGHRS and CDR2 is YFSETQ. The CDR3 loop spans 13 amino acids. For the CDR3, the DNA is TGCGCCAGCAGCTTGGACGGGTTCTCTGGCTACACCTTC. Encoded protein: CASSLDGFSGYTF.

The chain joins TRBV29-1 to TRBJ1-1, with D maybe TRBD1 (5 bases). V was shortened by 5 bases and J by 2 bases, with 18 bases between the two germline ends. The germline gives CDR1 SQVTM, CDR2 ANQGSEA. The CDR3 contains 15 residues. The DNA for the CDR3 is TGCAGCGTTTGTGCCTTTTTGGGACCCAACACTGAAGCTTTCTTT. This encodes CSVCAFLGPNTEAFF. Full variable domain (missing parts from reference TRBV29-1 and TRBJ1-1): SAVISQKPSRDICQRGTSLTIQCQVDSQVTMMFWYRQQPGQSLTLIATANQGSEATYESGFVIDKFPISRPNLTFSTLTVSNMSPEDSSIYLCSVCAFLGPNTEAFFGQGTRLTVV.

The chain uses TRBV4-1 and TRBJ2-7, with a possible D match to TRBD1 (5 bases). Trimming stripped 2 bases from V and 6 bases from J, with 11 bases between. This CDR3 has 13 residues. The V gene's germline CDR1 is MGHRA and CDR2 YSYEKL. CDR3 coding DNA: TGCGCCAGCAGCCAAATCCAGGGCCCCGAGCAGTACTTC. Its protein is CASSQIQGPEQYF.

This CDR3 is CASSTWRDNYGYTF. The CDR3 nucleotides read TGTGCCAGCAGCACCTGGCGGGATAACTATGGCTACACCTTC. This chain joins TRBV28 and TRBJ1-2; D ambiguous. CDR1 is MDHEN, CDR2 SYDVKM, per germline. This CDR3 contains 14 residues. V was trimmed by 6 bases and J by 1 base, leaving 12 bases between them.

The chain recombines TRBV5-8 with TRBJ1-2, with 11 bases that match TRBD1. Germline CDR1 is SGHTS and CDR2 is YDEGEE. The ends lost 7 bases at V and 4 bases at J; junction bases unmatched: 6. The CDR3 has 14 residues. This chain's CDR3 is CASEWTGGLYGYTF. The DNA of the CDR3 is TGTGCCAGCGAATGGACAGGGGGCCTCTATGGCTACACCTTC.

The chain recombines TRBV4-3 with TRBJ1-1; 8 bases fit TRBD1. The CDR3 has 17 residues. The V segment lost 0 bases and the J segment 2 bases; nucleotides outside the gene matches: 8. The germline CDR1 and CDR2 sequences are LGHNA and YSLEER. DNA of the CDR3: TGCGCCAGCAGCCAAGACCCCGGGACAGGCTATAACACTGAAGCTTTCTTT. Its protein product is CASSQDPGTGYNTEAFF.

In nucleotides, the CDR3 is TGTGCCAGCAGTGAATGGACTAGCGGATCCTACGAGCAGTACTTC. Encoded protein: CASSEWTSGSYEQYF. V is TRBV2 and J is TRBJ2-7; 10 nucleotides match TRBD2. The V gene end was trimmed by 2 bases and the J gene end by 1 base; junction bases not matched to a gene: 2. Germline V gene lookup returns CDR1 SNHLY and CDR2 FYNNEI. This CDR3 spans 15 amino acids.

The chain has TRBV5-6 and TRBJ2-4, with 8 bases that match TRBD1. Trimming took 2 bases from V and 14 from J; bases not matched to a gene: 9. This CDR3 has 13 amino acids. Germline assignment: CDR1 SGHDT and CDR2 YYEEEE. CDR3 coding DNA: TGTGCCAGCAGCTTCGGACAGGGCTGGATAAAGTACTTC. It is translated as CASSFGQGWIKYF.

V usage is TRBV6-1 and J usage is TRBJ2-7; D is unclear. Trimming shortened V by 1 base and J by 4 bases, and 5 bases separated the two germline ends. The germline CDR1 and CDR2 sequences are MNHNS and SASEGT. The CDR3 spans 12 residues. The DNA for the CDR3 is TGTGCCAGCAGTGAAGTGCGGTACGAGCAGTACTTC. Its protein is CASSEVRYEQYF.

The chain carries TRBV14 and TRBJ2-2; no firm D call. V was cut by 0 bases and J by 7 bases, with 9 bases left in between. The CDR3 loop spans 14 amino acids. Germline V CDR1 and CDR2: SGHDN, FVKESK. The CDR3: CASSQDRRGGELFF. CDR3 DNA: TGTGCCAGCAGCCAAGATCGTCGTGGCGGGGAGCTGTTTTTT. Full variable domain (rest looked up from reference TRBV14 and TRBJ2-2): EAGVTQFPSHSVIEKGQTVTLRCDPISGHDNLYWYRRVMGKEIKFLLHFVKESKQDESGMPNNRFLAERTGGTYSTLKVQPAELEDSGVYFCASSQDRRGGELFFGEGSRLTVL.

The rearrangement joins TRBV7-9 to TRBJ2-7, with D tentatively TRBD1 (5 bases). The germline V gene encodes CDR1 SEHNR and CDR2 FQNEAQ (reference sequence). The CDR3 runs to 13 residues. The V and J ends lost 4 bases and 7 bases respectively, with 14 bases between them. CDR3 protein: CASSWGDLGEQYF. The CDR3 coding sequence is TGTGCCAGCAGCTGGGGCGACCTCGGGGAGCAGTACTTC.

This clone was counted only a few times. The J gene is TRBJ1-6, the V gene TRBV5-6; no firm D call. The CDR3 has 14 residues. Germline V lookup: CDR1 SGHDT, CDR2 YYEEEE. The V gene lost 2 bases and the J gene lost 7 bases, with 10 bases spanning the gap. The CDR3 nucleotides read TGTGCCAGCAGCTTAGTGGGCAGCAATTCACCCCTCCACTTT. Translation: CASSLVGSNSPLHF.

This rearrangement joins TRBV6-1 to TRBJ1-2; no clear D. The germline gives CDR1 MNHNS, CDR2 SASEGT. The CDR3 has 13 residues. Between the trimmed V and J ends, which lost 2 bases and 4 bases, there was a span of 8 bases. CDR3 sequence: CASSEFYSYGYTF. The CDR3 DNA follows: TGTGCCAGCAGTGAATTCTACAGCTATGGCTACACCTTC.

The chain links TRBV2 to TRBJ1-3, with a possible D match to TRBD1 (6 bases). Trimming stripped 0 bases from V and 7 bases from J, with 16 bases between. The CDR3 runs to 16 residues. CDR1 SNHLY and CDR2 FYNNEI come from the germline V gene. CDR3 sequence: CASSEAPWGARNTIYF. The CDR3 bases are TGTGCCAGCAGTGAAGCCCCCTGGGGGGCTAGGAACACCATATATTTT.

This clone was seen once. This chain joins TRBV13 and TRBJ1-2; 7 bases fit TRBD1. Germline CDR1 PRHDT, CDR2 FYEKMQ (reference sequence). This CDR3 comprises 16 residues. V shed 1 base and J 4 bases; nucleotides not matched to a gene: 9. This CDR3 reads CASSLERRGRAYGYTF. The CDR3 region has the DNA TGTGCCAGCAGCTTAGAGAGGAGGGGGCGAGCCTATGGCTACACCTTC.

The chain carries TRBV5-6 and TRBJ1-5; TRBD1 agrees at 10 bases. V lost 4 bases to trimming and J lost 6 bases; unmatched junction nucleotides: 4. Germline CDR1 and CDR2: SGHDT and YYEEEE. The CDR3 runs 14 residues. The CDR3 DNA reads TGTGCCAGCAGCGCGAGACAGGGGGCTCAGCCCCAGCATTTT. This codes for CASSARQGAQPQHF.